This T cell receptor beta chain stems from a study of spatial heterogeneity in lung cancer. Study summary: Alpha-chain sequences were detected in numbers that were consistently lower than beta-chain sequences.

Trimming shortened V by 6 bases and J by 1 base, and 18 bases separated the two germline ends. Germline V gene lookup returns CDR1 SNHLY and CDR2 FYNNEI. The length of the CDR3 is 16 residues. This clonotype is hyperexpanded by share. Time point defined: sample taken at primary tumor resection. Whole RNA was taken from tumor, nontumor lung or frozen PBMC; it was then sequenced unsorted. Patients with untreated early-stage non-small cell lung cancer, numbering 72, were the donors. TCRdb re-called the 5' RACE reads with MiXCR, one entry per CDR3 protein. There are approximately 2,500 distinct CDR3 sequences in the sample; roughly 29% occur only once, and 69% lies in the top ten.

This TCR was sampled from a male donor with early-stage non-small cell lung cancer. The chain is built from TRBV2 and TRBJ1-1, with D possibly being TRBD1 (6 bases). Material: PBMCs, obtained at surgery. CDR3 sequence (DNA): TGTGCCAGCAGCGCTGACCCAGGGGCACCGAACACTGAAGCTTTCTTT. This gives the protein CASSADPGAPNTEAFF.